This T cell receptor (beta chain) was profiled in a study of blood T cell repertoires in COVID-19. The wider study: PBMCs, B-cell-depleted T cells, or T cells provided the cDNA or gDNA that made up the material.

TCRdb's copy holds only in-frame clones and misses some; the assay was immunoSEQ multiplex PCR. The repertoire holds 55,000 to 75,000 clones, over 65% seen once, with around 23% in the top ten. V lost 6 bases, J lost 7 bases, and 11 bases stayed unmatched. This CDR3 spans 16 amino acids. The germline V gene has CDR1 SGHVS and CDR2 FNYEAQ. The material sequenced was peripheral blood. The V call is TRBV7-6, the J call TRBJ2-1, with 11 bases aligning to TRBD2. This sequence originates from a human donor in a cohort sampled during active COVID-19. Here the CDR3 DNA reads TGTGCCAGCAGTCGAGAACTAGCGGGAGTATCTAATGAGCAGTTCTTC. This gives the protein CASSRELAGVSNEQFF.